This T cell receptor (beta chain) is from a study of blood T cell repertoires in COVID-19. Clinical history reported by participants formed the basis on which cohorts were assigned. The method was immunoSEQ multiplex PCR; TCRdb's version includes in-frame clones alone and lacks a portion of them. The table lists around 400,000 clones, roughly 90% of them singletons, with about 0.78% in the top ten. There are 14 residues in the CDR3. Per the germline V gene, CDR1 is MNHEY and CDR2 is SVGEGT. The V end was cut by 2 bases, the J end by 3 bases, with 11 bases between. Sequencing was performed on PBMCs or T cells enriched from blood (not recorded which). The receptor was derived from a woman aged 40 to 49 who had been exposed to COVID-19. The J gene is TRBJ2-7, the V gene TRBV6-2 or TRBV6-3, with no clear D. The CDR3 loop is CASSYGGSLYEQYF. The CDR3 region has the DNA TGTGCCAGCAGTTACGGCGGCAGCCTCTACGAGCAGTACTTC.